This entry is about one T cell receptor (beta chain). The entry originates in a study of OX40 agonist ivuxolimab in advanced cancers. In the study overall: Patients were around 83% male with ages roughly 23 to 90, mean 60.

The CDR3 covers 15 residues. The germline gives CDR1 SGHNT, CDR2 YENEEA. Trimming took off 6 bases at V and 7 bases at J, with 19 bases between the two ends. Measured with immunoSEQ multiplex PCR; TCRdb has only the in-frame clones, and not every one. Among 60,000 or so clones, roughly nine tenths were seen once, and the ten largest hold roughly 17%. This rearrangement joins TRBV11-3 to TRBJ2-1, with TRBD1 as a possible D gene (5 bases). The source material was CD4+ or CD8+ T cells sorted from blood, sampled in a trial of the OX40 agonist ivuxolimab. The receptor's source is an adult with an advanced solid tumor such as melanoma, head and neck, liver or kidney cancer. In DNA form, the CDR3 reads TGTGCCAGCAGTTCGGATGGTAGGGGCAGGAATGAGCAGTTCTTC. Protein sequence: CASSSDGRGRNEQFF.